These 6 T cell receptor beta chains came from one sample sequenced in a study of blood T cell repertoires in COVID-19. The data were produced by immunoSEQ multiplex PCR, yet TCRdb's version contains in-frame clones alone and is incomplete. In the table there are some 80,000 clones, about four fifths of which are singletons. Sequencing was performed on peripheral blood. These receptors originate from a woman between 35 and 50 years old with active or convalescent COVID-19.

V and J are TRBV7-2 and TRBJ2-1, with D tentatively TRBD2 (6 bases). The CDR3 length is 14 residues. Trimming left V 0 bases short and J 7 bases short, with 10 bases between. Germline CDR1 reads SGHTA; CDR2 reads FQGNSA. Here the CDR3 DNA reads TGTGCCAGCAGCTTAGCCCTAAGCGGGAATGAGCAGTTCTTC. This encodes CASSLALSGNEQFF. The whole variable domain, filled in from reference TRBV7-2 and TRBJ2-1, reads GAGVSQSPSNKVTEKGKDVELRCDPISGHTALYWYRQSLGQGLEFLIYFQGNSAPDKSGLPSDRFSAERTGGSVSTLTIQRTQQEDSAVYLCASSLALSGNEQFFGPGTRLTVL.

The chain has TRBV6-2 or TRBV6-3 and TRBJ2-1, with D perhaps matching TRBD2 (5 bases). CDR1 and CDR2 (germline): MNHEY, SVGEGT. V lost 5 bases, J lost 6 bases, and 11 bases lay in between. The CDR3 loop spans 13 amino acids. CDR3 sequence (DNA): TGTGCCAGCAGTAAAGTAGCGTCCAATGAGCAGTTCTTC. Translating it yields CASSKVASNEQFF.

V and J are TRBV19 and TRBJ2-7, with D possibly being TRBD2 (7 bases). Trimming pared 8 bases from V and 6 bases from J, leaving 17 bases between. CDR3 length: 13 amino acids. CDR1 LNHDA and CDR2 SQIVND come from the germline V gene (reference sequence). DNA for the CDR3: TGTGCCAGTGGACTAGGGGGGCTCTTCGAGCAGTACTTC. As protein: CASGLGGLFEQYF. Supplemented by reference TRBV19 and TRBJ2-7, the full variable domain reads DGGITQSPKYLFRKEGQNVTLSCEQNLNHDAMYWYRQDPGQGLRLIYYSQIVNDFQKGDIAEGYSVSREKKESFPLTVTSAQKNPTAFYLCASGLGGLFEQYFGPGTRLTVT.

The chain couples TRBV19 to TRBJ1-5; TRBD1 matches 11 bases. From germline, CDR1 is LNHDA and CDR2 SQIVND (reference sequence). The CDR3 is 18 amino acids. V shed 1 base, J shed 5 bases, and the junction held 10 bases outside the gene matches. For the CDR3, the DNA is TGTGCCAGTAGTATAGCCCTCGGGACAGGGGGTTTTGATCAGCCCCAGCATTTT. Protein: CASSIALGTGGFDQPQHF.

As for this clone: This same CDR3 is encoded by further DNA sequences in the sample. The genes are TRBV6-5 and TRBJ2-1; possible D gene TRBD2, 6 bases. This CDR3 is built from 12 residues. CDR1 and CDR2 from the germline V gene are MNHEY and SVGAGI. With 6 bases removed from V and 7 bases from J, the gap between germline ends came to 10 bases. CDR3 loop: CASRDYNNEQFF. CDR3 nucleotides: TGTGCCAGCAGGGACTATAATAATGAGCAGTTCTTC.

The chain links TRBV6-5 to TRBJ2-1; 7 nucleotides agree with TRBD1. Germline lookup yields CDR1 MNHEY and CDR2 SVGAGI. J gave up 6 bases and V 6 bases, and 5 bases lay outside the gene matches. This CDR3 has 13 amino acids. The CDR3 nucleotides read TGTGCCAGCAGCCAGGCAGGGGGCAATGAGCAGTTCTTC. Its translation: CASSQAGGNEQFF.